Described below is a single T cell receptor beta chain sequence and its context. The data stem from a study of blood T cell repertoires in COVID-19. Profiled with immunoSEQ multiplex PCR; TCRdb holds only in-frame clones, not every one. Of fewer than 250,000 clones in the sample, 75% to 90% were seen once. V was cut by 0 bases and J by 11 bases, with 22 bases left in between. This CDR3 contains 16 residues. Germline lookup yields CDR1 LGHNA and CDR2 YNFKEQ. This chain connects TRBV4-2 to TRBJ1-2; D might be TRBD1 (6 bases). What was sequenced was peripheral blood. The source of this sequence is a man between 60 and 75 years old who had recovered from COVID-19. CDR3 protein: CASSQDRTRQVQVYTF. The CDR3 nucleotides read TGTGCCAGCAGCCAAGATAGGACGAGACAGGTCCAAGTGTACACCTTC.